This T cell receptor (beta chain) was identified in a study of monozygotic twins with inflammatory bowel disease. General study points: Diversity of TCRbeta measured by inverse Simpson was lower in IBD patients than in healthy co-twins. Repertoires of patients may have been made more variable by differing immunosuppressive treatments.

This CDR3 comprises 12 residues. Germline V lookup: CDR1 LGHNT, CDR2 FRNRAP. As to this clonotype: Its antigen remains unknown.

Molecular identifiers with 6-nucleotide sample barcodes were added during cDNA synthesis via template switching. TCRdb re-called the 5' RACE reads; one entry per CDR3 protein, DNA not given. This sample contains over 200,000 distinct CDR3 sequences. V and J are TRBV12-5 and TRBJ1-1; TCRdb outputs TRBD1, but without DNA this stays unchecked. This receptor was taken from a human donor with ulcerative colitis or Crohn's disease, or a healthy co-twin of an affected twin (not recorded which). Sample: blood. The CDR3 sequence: CASGLEGAEAFF.